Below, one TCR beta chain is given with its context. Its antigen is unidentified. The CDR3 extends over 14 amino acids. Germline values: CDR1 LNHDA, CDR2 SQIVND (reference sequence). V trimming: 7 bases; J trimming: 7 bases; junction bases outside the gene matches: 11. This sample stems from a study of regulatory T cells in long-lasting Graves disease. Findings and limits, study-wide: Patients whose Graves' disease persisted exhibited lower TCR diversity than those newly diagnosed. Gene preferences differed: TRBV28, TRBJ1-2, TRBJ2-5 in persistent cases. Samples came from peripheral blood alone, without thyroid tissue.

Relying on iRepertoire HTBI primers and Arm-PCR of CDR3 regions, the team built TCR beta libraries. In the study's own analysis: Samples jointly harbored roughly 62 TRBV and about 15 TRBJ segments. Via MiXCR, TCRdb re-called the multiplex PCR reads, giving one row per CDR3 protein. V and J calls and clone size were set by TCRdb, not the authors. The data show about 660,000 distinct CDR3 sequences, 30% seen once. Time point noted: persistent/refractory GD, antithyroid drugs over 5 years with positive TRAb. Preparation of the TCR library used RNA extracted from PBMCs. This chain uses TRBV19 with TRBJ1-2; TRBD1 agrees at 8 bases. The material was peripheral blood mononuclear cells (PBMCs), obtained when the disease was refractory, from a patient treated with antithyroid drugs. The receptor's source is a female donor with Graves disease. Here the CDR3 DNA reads TGTGCCAGTACTCCCCAAGACAGGGGAGTTGGCTACACCTTC. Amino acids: CASTPQDRGVGYTF.